A selection of T cell receptor beta chains follows, all from one sample in a study of blood T cells in healthy people across ages. TCRdb reprocessed the 5' RACE reads via MiXCR and lists one record per CDR3 protein. Seen here are approximately 730,000 distinct CDR3 sequences, about 42% observed once, and the top ten hold less than 25%. Specimen: blood. These receptors all come from a woman aged 60-75 years in good health. The CDR3 runs from the conserved cysteine through the conserved F or W. D genes are given only for firm matches. Where a row states a size, it is once, few, many or the class of an expanded clone; other rows omit it.

J gene: TRBJ2-7; V gene: TRBV15; D gene: .; clone size: few; CDR3 protein: CATSSRTAIYEQYF; CDR3 DNA: TGTGCCACCAGCTCACGGACTGCTATCTACGAGCAGTACTTC
J gene: TRBJ2-5; V gene: TRBV6-1; D gene: TRBD2; clone size: .; CDR3 protein: CASSKYRPGLAGGYEQYF; CDR3 DNA: TGTGCCAGCAGTAAATATCGCCCGGGACTAGCGGGAGGATATGAGCAGTACTTC
J gene: TRBJ2-7; V gene: TRBV3-1; D gene: .; clone size: few; CDR3 protein: CTSSQEQWGYEQYF; CDR3 DNA: TGTACCAGCAGCCAAGAACAGTGGGGCTACGAGCAGTACTTC
J gene: TRBJ2-1; V gene: TRBV5-1; D gene: .; clone size: .; CDR3 protein: CASKSGGHNEQFF; CDR3 DNA: TGCGCCAGCAAGAGCGGAGGACACAATGAGCAGTTCTTC
J gene: TRBJ2-7; V gene: TRBV20-1; D gene: .; clone size: few; CDR3 protein: CSARGPHGDYEQYF; CDR3 DNA: TGCAGTGCTAGAGGACCCCACGGCGACTACGAGCAGTACTTC
J gene: TRBJ2-3; V gene: TRBV5-1; D gene: .; clone size: few; CDR3 protein: CASSLRVGPSTDTQYF; CDR3 DNA: TGCGCCAGCAGCCTAAGGGTAGGGCCTAGCACAGATACGCAGTATTTT
J gene: TRBJ2-5; V gene: TRBV7-9; D gene: TRBD2; clone size: .; CDR3 protein: CASSSDLGGQETQYF; CDR3 DNA: TGTGCCAGCAGCTCTGATCTGGGGGGGCAAGAGACCCAGTACTTC
J gene: TRBJ2-3; V gene: TRBV7-3; D gene: .; clone size: .; CDR3 protein: CASMKGTSTDTQYF; CDR3 DNA: TGTGCGAGCATGAAGGGGACGAGCACAGATACGCAGTATTTT
J gene: TRBJ2-1; V gene: TRBV6-2/TRBV6-3; D gene: TRBD2; clone size: .; CDR3 protein: CASRLAGGLNEQFF; CDR3 DNA: TGTGCCAGCCGCCTAGCGGGGGGGTTGAATGAGCAGTTCTTC
J gene: TRBJ2-7; V gene: TRBV5-1; D gene: TRBD1; clone size: few; CDR3 protein: CASSLDSGQYYEQYF; CDR3 DNA: TGCGCCAGCAGCTTGGACTCGGGACAGTACTACGAGCAGTACTTC
J gene: TRBJ2-1; V gene: TRBV6-5; D gene: TRBD2; clone size: .; CDR3 protein: CASSILAGDTHNEQFF; CDR3 DNA: TGTGCCAGCAGTATACTAGCGGGAGACACCCACAATGAGCAGTTCTTC
J gene: TRBJ1-2; V gene: TRBV3-1; D gene: TRBD1; clone size: many; CDR3 protein: CASSSGQGWGYTF; CDR3 DNA: TGTGCCAGCAGTTCAGGACAGGGTTGGGGCTACACCTTC
J gene: TRBJ2-7; V gene: TRBV3-1; D gene: .; clone size: .; CDR3 protein: CASSQGGTRYEQYF; CDR3 DNA: TGTGCCAGCAGCCAAGGCGGGACCCGCTACGAGCAGTACTTC
J gene: TRBJ2-5; V gene: TRBV30; D gene: TRBD1; clone size: .; CDR3 protein: CAWSGGTGPQETQYF; CDR3 DNA: TGTGCCTGGAGTGGGGGGACAGGGCCGCAAGAGACCCAGTACTTC
J gene: TRBJ2-3; V gene: TRBV29-1; D gene: TRBD2; clone size: many; CDR3 protein: CSVAGVRGGGQLADTQYF; CDR3 DNA: TGCAGCGTTGCCGGTGTCCGTGGCGGGGGTCAGTTGGCAGATACGCAGTATTTT
J gene: TRBJ2-7; V gene: TRBV20-1; D gene: TRBD2; clone size: .; CDR3 protein: CSEGELAGVEQYF; CDR3 DNA: TGCAGTGAGGGAGAACTAGCGGGGGTCGAGCAGTACTTC
J gene: TRBJ1-1; V gene: TRBV6-6; D gene: .; clone size: many; CDR3 protein: CAAYDSLNTEAFF; CDR3 DNA: TGTGCCGCTTACGATTCACTGAACACTGAAGCTTTCTTT
J gene: TRBJ2-7; V gene: TRBV4-3; D gene: TRBD2; clone size: .; CDR3 protein: CASSQVRSGRPYEQYF; CDR3 DNA: TGCGCCAGCAGCCAAGTACGGAGCGGGAGGCCCTACGAGCAGTACTTC
J gene: TRBJ2-3; V gene: TRBV11-2; D gene: .; clone size: .; CDR3 protein: CASSSTGTGPTDTQYF; CDR3 DNA: TGTGCCAGCAGCTCAACCGGGACTGGCCCCACAGATACGCAGTATTTT
J gene: TRBJ1-2; V gene: TRBV20-1; D gene: .; clone size: .; CDR3 protein: CSASGIVGYGYTF; CDR3 DNA: TGCAGTGCTAGCGGGATTGTAGGATATGGCTACACCTTC
J gene: TRBJ1-2; V gene: TRBV29-1; D gene: .; clone size: .; CDR3 protein: CSVEDVKGVGKNGYTF; CDR3 DNA: TGCAGCGTTGAAGATGTAAAAGGGGTCGGTAAGAATGGCTACACCTTC
J gene: TRBJ1-3; V gene: TRBV4-1; D gene: .; clone size: .; CDR3 protein: CASSQDLAYTIYF; CDR3 DNA: TGCGCCAGCAGCCAAGATTTGGCTTACACCATATATTTT
J gene: TRBJ1-2; V gene: TRBV7-2; D gene: TRBD1; clone size: .; CDR3 protein: CASSLRGQSNYDYTF; CDR3 DNA: TGTGCCAGCAGCTTACGGGGACAGTCCAACTATGACTACACCTTC
J gene: TRBJ1-6; V gene: TRBV2; D gene: .; clone size: .; CDR3 protein: CATCTGTYNSPLHF; CDR3 DNA: TGTGCCACCTGTACAGGGACCTATAATTCACCCCTCCACTTT